The source of this T cell receptor (beta chain) is a study of T cell responses to AZD1222 COVID-19 vaccine. Findings and caveats of the study: Females outnumbered males among donors, who were mostly white British; clonal diversity was possibly underestimated. Vaccine-associated CD4 TCRs ranged over spike, dominating at 160-218 and 743-854.

Data came from immunoSEQ multiplex PCR; TCRdb stores just in-frame clones and leaves some out. Of 140,000 to 150,000 clones listed, 91% were seen once; the top ten hold about 4%. This CDR3 has 15 residues. V was pared by 6 bases and J by 3 bases, with 7 bases of the junction left unmatched. CDR1 is LGHDT and CDR2 is YNNKEL in the germline V gene (reference sequence). Comments on this clone: Its antigen is still unknown.

Whether given at about 4 or about 12 weeks, second doses were pooled. The receptor's source is an adult who received the AZD1222 COVID-19 vaccine. The gene calls are TRBV3-1 (or the pseudogene TRBV3-2) and TRBJ2-3, with 9 bases fitting TRBD2. The specimen was peripheral blood, collected 28 days after the second AZD1222 dose. Written as DNA, the CDR3 is TGTGCCAGCAGTCCGGGACTAGCCAGGACAGATACGCAGTATTTT. Its protein product is CASSPGLARTDTQYF.